This TCR beta chain originates from a study of cytomegalovirus exposure and HLA in healthy donors. Findings and limits, study-wide: In an earlier analysis, productive rearrangement rates for most beta V segments clustered near 87% or 30%. Follow-up analysis found HLA locus-dependent TCR association rates, highest for DRB1 and lowest for HLA-C. Follow-up analysis seemed to connect common viral pathogens with several of the most significant clusters identified.

The CDR3 length is 13 residues. V lost 10 bases and J 4 bases, leaving 17 bases between the germline ends. CDR1 MNHNY and CDR2 SVGAGI come from the germline V gene (reference sequence). PCR used 60 Vbeta primers and 13 Jbeta primers. Clones were read by immunoSEQ multiplex PCR, and TCRdb kept only the in-frame ones, dropping some. The sample comprises about 90,000 clones, approximately 56% of which are singletons, and 5.5% rests with the top ten. This clone showed up just a few times. Its antigen remains unidentified. The source is a woman in her twenties or thirties in good health and CMV-seropositive. The specimen sequenced was PBMCs. This chain links TRBV6-6 with TRBJ2-7; a possible D gene is TRBD2 (7 bases). This CDR3 is CANPRGGPYEQYF. For the CDR3, the DNA is TGTGCCAACCCAAGGGGGGGGCCGTACGAGCAGTACTTC.